A selection of T cell receptor beta chains follows, all from one sample in a study of control samples from healthy donors and cancer patients. Assay used: immunoSEQ multiplex PCR; TCRdb lists only in-frame clones, some missing. Of 60,000 to 95,000 clones in the sample, around 90% are singletons; the top ten hold around a tenth. Sequenced material: PBMCs. The receptors stem from a woman in her fifties or sixties with colorectal cancer. CDR3s include the opening cysteine and the closing phenylalanine or tryptophan. D genes are given only for firm matches. Not all rows give a size; the values are once, few, many and, for expanded clones, a class.

j_gene	d_gene	abundance	v_gene	CDR3nt	CDR3aa
TRBJ1-2	NA	NA	TRBV21-1	TGTGCCAGCAGCAAAGGAGGGAAGGGGGGAGGCTACACCTTC	CASSKGGKGGGYTF
TRBJ1-6	NA	NA	TRBV15	TGTGCCACCAGCAGAGATTATTGGGAATCACCCCTCCACTTT	CATSRDYWESPLHF
TRBJ1-2	NA	once	TRBV24-1	TGTGCCACTTCATATGGAGCTAACTATGGCTACACCTTC	CATSYGANYGYTF
TRBJ1-4	NA	NA	TRBV12-3/TRBV12-4	TGTGCCAGCAGTCCCGGGGCTGAAAAACTGTTTTTT	CASSPGAEKLFF
TRBJ1-3	NA	NA	TRBV5-4	TGTGCCAGCAGCTTGGCGGGCTCTGGAAACACCATATATTTT	CASSLAGSGNTIYF
TRBJ1-1	TRBD1	few	TRBV6-5	TGTGCCAGCCGAGAATGGACAGGCGAAGCTTTCTTT	CASREWTGEAFF
TRBJ2-2	NA	NA	TRBV9	TGTGCCAGCAGCGTTCGAACAGGGTTCACCGGGGAGCTGTTTTTT	CASSVRTGFTGELFF
TRBJ2-5	NA	NA	TRBV6-5	TGTGCCAGCAGTTACTCGGAGTGGGAAGAGACCCAGTACTTC	CASSYSEWEETQYF
TRBJ1-1	NA	once	TRBV29-1	TGCAGCGTTGAAGCCCTCTCAACAGGGTGGGGAACTGAAGCTTTCTTT	CSVEALSTGWGTEAFF
TRBJ2-2	NA	NA	TRBV19	TGTGCCAGTAGTATTTGGCGGAACACCGGGGAGCTGTTTTTT	CASSIWRNTGELFF
TRBJ2-3	NA	NA	TRBV4-3	TGCGCCAGCAGCGATGACGGGGACGATACGCAGTATTTT	CASSDDGDDTQYF
TRBJ2-5	NA	NA	TRBV6-6	TGTGCCTCCAGGGTAGGGGGGCGAGAGACCCAGTACTTC	CASRVGGRETQYF
TRBJ2-5	TRBD1	once	TRBV6-5	TGTGCCAGCAGTTACACGGGACAGGGAGAGACCCAGTACTTC	CASSYTGQGETQYF
TRBJ2-1	NA	NA	TRBV6-4	TGTGCCAGCAGTGACTCAGGCGGGACCTACAATGAGCAGTTCTTC	CASSDSGGTYNEQFF
TRBJ1-5	NA	NA	TRBV28	TGTGCCAGCAGTAGGCTCGGCAGCAATCAGCCCCAGCATTTT	CASSRLGSNQPQHF
TRBJ1-4	NA	NA	TRBV7-2	TGTGCCAGCAGCTTAGCGCACCAAAATGAAAAACTGTTTTTT	CASSLAHQNEKLFF
TRBJ2-3	NA	NA	TRBV10-3	TGTGCCCACCGGGGGATTAGCACAGATACGCAGTATTTT	CAHRGISTDTQYF
TRBJ2-5	TRBD1	NA	TRBV24-1	TGTGCCACCAGTGATTTGCGGGCAGGGGGCGAGACCCAGTACTTC	CATSDLRAGGETQYF
TRBJ2-1	TRBD2	few	TRBV4-1	TGCGCCAGCAGCCAAGGGACTAGCGGGGGAAACAATGAGCAGTTCTTC	CASSQGTSGGNNEQFF
TRBJ2-1	TRBD1	NA	TRBV11-1	TGTGCCAGCAGCTTAGGGGGACAGGGGGCTAGGGAGCAGTTCTTC	CASSLGGQGAREQFF
TRBJ1-5	TRBD1	NA	TRBV25-1	TGTGCCAGCCGAGGACAGGGGGGTCAGCCCCAGCATTTT	CASRGQGGQPQHF
TRBJ2-3	TRBD1	NA	TRBV5-1	TGCGCCGGGGGAACAGGGGGCCTGCTGGATACGCAGTATTTT	CAGGTGGLLDTQYF
TRBJ1-2	NA	NA	TRBV19	TGTGCCAGTAGTTCGGAGCAGGGGTATGGCTACACCTTC	CASSSEQGYGYTF
TRBJ1-1	NA	NA	TRBV7-8	TGTGCCAGCAGCCGGGACGAGAACACTGAAGCTTTCTTT	CASSRDENTEAFF
TRBJ1-6	TRBD1	NA	TRBV6-5	TGTGCCAGCAGTCTGGACGGACAGGGCGGATCACCCCTCCACTTT	CASSLDGQGGSPLHF
TRBJ2-1	TRBD1	NA	TRBV10-1	TGCGCCAGCAGTAGGGGGCAAAACAATGAGCAGTTCTTC	CASSRGQNNEQFF